The table lists the clone carrying this TCR beta chain with many counts. Its specificity is unknown. The data derive from a study of molecular identifiers for immune sequencing clone quantification. Overall study results and limits: Clones carrying above 20 RNA copies accounted for over 97% of effector molecules, under 1% in naive cells. Identical TCR molecules sharing a barcode could underestimate highly expanded clone sizes.

Listed TCR primers, together with previously described methods, were used for the bulk TCR libraries. TCRdb analysed the PCR reads with MiXCR anew, one entry per CDR3 protein. The table has nearly 650,000 distinct CDR3 sequences, less than 30% seen once. The sequence was obtained from a human donor in good health. Some libraries in this study had Jurkat cell RNA spiked in. Material for sequencing was naive CD8+ T cells from blood, with Jurkat cell RNA spiked in. Described subset: FACS-sorted CD8+CD4-CCR7+CD45RA+ naive T cells.

CDR3 sequence: CASSPQGLRTEAFF. The CDR3 region has the DNA TGTGCCAGCAGCCCCCAAGGATTGAGGACTGAAGCTTTCTTT. The gene calls are TRBV21-1 and TRBJ1-1. TRBV21-1 is a pseudogene segment. The CDR3 is 14 residues long.